The entry that follows covers one T cell receptor (beta chain) sequence. RNA, at about 0.45 to 1 ug, was reverse transcribed with random hexamers. TCRdb reprocessed the immunoSEQ multiplex PCR reads via MiXCR and lists one record per CDR3 protein. The data show more than 150,000 distinct CDR3 sequences, around 95% seen once. The data belong to a study of CD8 T cells in Susac syndrome. The study sequenced TCR beta in blood CD8+ and CD4+ T cells. The germline V gene has CDR1 SGHRS and CDR2 YFSETQ. CDR3 size: 14 residues. Between the trimmed V and J ends, which lost 4 bases and 2 bases, there was a span of 13 bases.

V gene TRBV5-1 combines with J gene TRBJ2-7; D is perhaps TRBD1 (5 bases). The sequenced sample consisted of CD8+ T cells from PBMCs. The clonotype originates from a human donor with multiple sclerosis. The CDR3 protein is CASSPLTDTYEQYF. The CDR3 bases are TGCGCCAGCAGCCCCCTGACAGATACCTACGAGCAGTACTTC.